The next 11 T cell receptor beta chains were all read from a single sample in a study of glioma-infiltrating T cells (TCRdb year 2016). Sequencing instrument: Illumina MiSeq. TCR alpha and beta CDR3 regions were amplified with the iRepertoire nested amplicon-rescue multiplex PCR (arm-PCR) platform from RNA. The public reads were reanalyzed by TCRdb: fastp trimming at Q25, MiXCR alignment, in-frame beta chains only. Merged by CDR3 protein, the rows form single entries marked with the most common genes and DNA. In this sample the table shows 95,000 to 110,000 distinct CDR3 sequences, around 28% of which occur a single time. Together, the top ten hold about 40% of the sample. Sequencing used glioma tissue, nonneoplastic brain tissue, or PBMCs (not recorded which). The origin of the receptors is a human donor with low-grade glioma or glioblastoma, undergoing nonglioma brain surgery, or in good health (not recorded which).

Notes on this clonotype: One base away lies a much larger clone, so this may be a sequencing read error. A read error is likely, as this CDR3 ends without the conserved phenylalanine or tryptophan. This chain links TRBV2 with TRBJ1-2, with a weak D call TRBD1 (6 bases). The V end was cut by 6 bases, the J end by 8 bases, with 7 bases between. Germline loops: CDR1 SNHLY, CDR2 FYNNEI. The CDR3 runs to 10 residues. The CDR3 protein is CASSRGGYTL. The CDR3 DNA reads as TGTGCCAGCAGCAGGGGAGGCTACACCCTC.

This clonotype showed up many times. The rearrangement uses TRBV6-1 and TRBJ2-1; TRBD2 might be the D (5 bases). The CDR3 has 15 amino acids. Germline-derived CDR1 and CDR2 are MNHNS and SASEGT. V gave up 8 bases and J gave up 0 bases, with 14 bases separating them. The CDR3 coding sequence is TGTGCCAGCGCACGCGGGCATAGCTCCTACAATGAGCAGTTCTTC. Translation gives CASARGHSSYNEQFF.

To note about this clonotype: A much bigger clone sits one base away, suggesting this may be a read error. This chain connects TRBV30 to TRBJ1-1; D is unclear. Germline-derived CDR1 and CDR2 are GTSNPN and SVGIG (reference sequence). The CDR3 sequence is 13 residues long. The germline V and J ends were trimmed by 0 bases and 0 bases, with 5 bases remaining between them. CDR3 sequence: CAWSVDMNTEAFF. The CDR3 DNA reads as TGTGCCTGGAGTGTAGACATGAACACTGAAGCTTTCTTT.

This clonotype has at least ten counts. This chain links TRBV6-1 with TRBJ2-1; 9 nucleotides match TRBD1. CDR3 length: 14 amino acids. The J segment lost 3 bases and the V segment lost 4 bases, leaving 1 base of the junction unmatched. Per the germline V gene, CDR1 is MNHNS and CDR2 is SASEGT. The CDR3 region has the DNA TGTGCCAGCAGTGGACAGGGGGGCTACAATGAGCAGTTCTTC. Translated, it gives CASSGQGGYNEQFF.

A note on this clonotype: This sequence may be a read error, since a much larger clone differs from it by one base. The rearrangement links TRBV28 to TRBJ2-5, with D unresolved. Germline V gene data show CDR1 as MDHEN and CDR2 as SYDVKM. Trimming removed 4 bases at V and 12 bases at J, with 12 bases between. This CDR3 is built from 11 residues. This CDR3 reads CASSSQIVEYF. Written as DNA, the CDR3 is TGTGCCAGCAGTTCGCAGATAGTCGAGTACTTC.

The table lists this clonotype with many counts. The J gene is TRBJ1-1, the V gene TRBV2; D is unclear. The V end lost 7 bases, the J end lost 2 bases, and 8 bases lay between the germline ends. The V gene's germline CDR1 is SNHLY and CDR2 FYNNEI. This CDR3 is 12 amino acids long. CDR3 sequence: CASNRANTEAFF. DNA for the CDR3: TGTGCCAGCAATAGGGCAAACACTGAAGCTTTCTTT.

This clonotype was counted many times. J is TRBJ1-6 and V is TRBV15, with D hard to call. There are 11 residues in the CDR3. V was pared by 0 bases and J by 9 bases, with 0 bases between. Germline V gene lookup returns CDR1 LNHNV and CDR2 YYDKDF (reference sequence). This CDR3 is CATSRDSPLHF. In nucleotides, the CDR3 is TGTGCCACCAGCAGAGATTCACCCCTCCACTTT.

At least ten counts were recorded for this clonotype. The CDR3 spells CASSFRENHGYTF. CDR3 DNA sequence: TGTGCCAGCAGTTTCCGAGAGAATCACGGCTACACCTTC. The chain joins TRBV12-3 or TRBV12-4 to TRBJ1-2; D is unclear. Trimming stripped 3 bases from V and 8 bases from J, with 13 bases between. CDR3 length: 13 amino acids.

This clonotype was counted between two and nine times. This rearrangement joins TRBV19 to TRBJ1-1, with 8 positions matching TRBD1. In germline, CDR1 is LNHDA, CDR2 SQIVND (reference sequence). The CDR3 sequence is 12 residues long. Trimming took 7 bases from V and 6 from J; bases not matched to a gene: 4. The chain's CDR3 is CASTHRGSEAFF. For the CDR3, the DNA is TGTGCCAGTACTCACAGGGGGTCTGAAGCTTTCTTT.

This clonotype occurred many times. Here the CDR3 DNA reads TGTGCCAGCAGGGACATCAATTCGAACACTGAAGCTTTCTTT. The encoded protein is CASRDINSNTEAFF. This sequence joins TRBV6-1 and TRBJ1-1, with a weak D call TRBD1 (5 bases). Germline assignment: CDR1 MNHNS and CDR2 SASEGT. The CDR3 is made up of 14 amino acids. V was shortened by 6 bases and J by 1 base, with 12 bases between the two germline ends.

Concerning this clonotype itself: A much larger clonotype is one base distant, so this may be a read error. The chain uses TRBV20-1 and TRBJ2-5, with TRBD1 matching over 8 bases. The trim removed 4 bases at V and 4 bases at J, leaving 5 bases unmatched. The CDR3 sequence is 13 residues long. Germline loops: CDR1 DFQATT, CDR2 SNEGSKA (reference sequence). CDR3 DNA: TGCAGTGCTAAACAGGGGGTATTAGAGACCCAGTACTTC. Protein sequence: CSAKQGVLETQYF.